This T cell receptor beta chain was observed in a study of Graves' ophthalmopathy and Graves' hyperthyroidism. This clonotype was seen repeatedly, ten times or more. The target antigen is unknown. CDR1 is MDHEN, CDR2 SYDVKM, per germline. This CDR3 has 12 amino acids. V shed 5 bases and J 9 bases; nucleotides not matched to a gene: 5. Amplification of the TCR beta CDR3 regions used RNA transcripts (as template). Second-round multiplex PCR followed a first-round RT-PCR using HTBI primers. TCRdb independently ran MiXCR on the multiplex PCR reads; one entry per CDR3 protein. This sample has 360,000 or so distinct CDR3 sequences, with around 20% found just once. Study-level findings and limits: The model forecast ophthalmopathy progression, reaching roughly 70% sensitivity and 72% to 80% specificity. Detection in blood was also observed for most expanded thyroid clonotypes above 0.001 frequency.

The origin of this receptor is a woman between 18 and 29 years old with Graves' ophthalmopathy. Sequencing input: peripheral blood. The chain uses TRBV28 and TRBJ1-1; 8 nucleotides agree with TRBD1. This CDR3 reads CASSEDRVKAFF. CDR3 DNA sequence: TGTGCCAGCAGTGAGGACAGGGTGAAAGCTTTCTTT.